The rows below give T cell receptor beta chains drawn from one sample of a study of T cells in Graves' hyperthyroidism and ophthalmopathy. TCRdb analysed the multiplex PCR reads with MiXCR anew, one entry per CDR3 protein. The profile shows roughly 350,000 distinct CDR3 sequences, about an eighth of them singletons. The specimen was blood. The source is a woman between 40 and 50 years old with Graves' ophthalmopathy. CDR3s include the opening cysteine and the closing phenylalanine or tryptophan. The D gene is left open where the match is weak. The listing skips clone size in some rows; elsewhere it reads once, few, many or a size class.

>TRBJ2-1|TRBV7-8|.|many|14
TGTGCCAGCAGCCCAGACTCCTTTGGCAATGAGCAGTTCTTC
CASSPDSFGNEQFF
>TRBJ2-1|TRBV2|TRBD2|.|15
TGTGCCAGCAGTTCACTAGCGGGATCCTACAATGAGCAGTTCTTC
CASSSLAGSYNEQFF
>TRBJ1-5|TRBV27|.|many|13
TGTGCCAGCAGTTTGGGGGCAAGACAGCCCCAGCATTTT
CASSLGARQPQHF
>TRBJ1-2|TRBV7-8|.|many|15
TGTGCCAGCAGCTTAGGGTACAGTGATAGCTATGGCTACACCTTC
CASSLGYSDSYGYTF
>TRBJ1-1|TRBV10-3|.|many|11
TGTGCCATCAGTGTAGGGGGGGAAGCTTTCTTT
CAISVGGEAFF
>TRBJ2-5|TRBV30|.|.|14
TGTGCCTGGAGTGTTAGAGGCCCTCTGCAGACCCAGTACTTC
CAWSVRGPLQTQYF
>TRBJ2-7|TRBV2|.|many|13
TGTGCCAGCCCGGGACAAGGCCCCTACGAGCAGTACTTC
CASPGQGPYEQYF
>TRBJ1-1|TRBV6-1|TRBD1|few|14
TGTGCCAGCAGGCTCGCCCGGGACAGTGGGGAAGCTTTCTTT
CASRLARDSGEAFF
>TRBJ2-3|TRBV12-3/TRBV12-4|.|many|15
TGTGCCAGCAGCCGTGACGGGGATAACACAGATACGCAGTATTTT
CASSRDGDNTDTQYF
>TRBJ2-1|TRBV19|.|many|17
TGTGCCAGTAGACCGCCCGCTGGGGCACCCTTATACAATGAGCAGTTCTTC
CASRPPAGAPLYNEQFF
>TRBJ2-1|TRBV7-2|.|many|13
TGTGCCAGCAGCCTTGGGAGCGGCAATGAGCAGTTCTTC
CASSLGSGNEQFF
>TRBJ1-1|TRBV20-1|.|many|12
TGCAGTGGCCGGGGGGGTCCCACTGAAGCTTTCTTT
CSGRGGPTEAFF
>TRBJ1-1|TRBV18|TRBD1|.|15
TGTGCCAGCTCACCGGACAGGGGTGCAAACACTGAAGCTTTCTTT
CASSPDRGANTEAFF
>TRBJ2-1|TRBV10-3|.|many|18
TGTGCCATCAGTGGGCCCCTCTCTAGCAGCGGCTCGTTGGATGAGCAGTTCTTC
CAISGPLSSSGSLDEQFF
>TRBJ1-1|TRBV9|.|many|15
TGTGCCAGCAGCGGGGGCTTTCAAAGGGGCACTGAAGCTTTCTTT
CASSGGFQRGTEAFF
>TRBJ1-2|TRBV6-2/TRBV6-3|.|many|13
TGTGCCAGCAGTTATCACTACGTCGGTGGCTACACCTTC
CASSYHYVGGYTF
>TRBJ1-4|TRBV2|.|many|15
TGTGCCAGCACCTCAAGAGGTACCAGTAATGAAAAACTGTTTTTT
CASTSRGTSNEKLFF
>TRBJ2-5|TRBV7-8|.|few|15
TGTGCCAGCAGCTTCCGGGCAGCCCCGGAGGAGACCCAGTACTTC
CASSFRAAPEETQYF
>TRBJ1-1|TRBV12-3/TRBV12-4|TRBD1|many|16
TGTGCCAGCAGACTCGACAGGGGTGTTACGGCGACTGAAGCTTTCTTT
CASRLDRGVTATEAFF
>TRBJ1-4|TRBV4-1|TRBD1|.|16
TGCGCCAGCAGCCAAGTAACCGGGACAGGGGATGAAAAACTGTTTTTT
CASSQVTGTGDEKLFF
>TRBJ2-5|TRBV12-3/TRBV12-4|.|many|15
TGTGCCAGCAGCAGGATGGCCGGCACCGAAGAGACCCAGTACTTC
CASSRMAGTEETQYF
>TRBJ1-2|TRBV6-1|.|.|14
TGTGCCAGCAGTGGAGAAGTTGCTAACTATGGCTACACCTTC
CASSGEVANYGYTF